The sample holds a few counts of the clone carrying this T cell receptor beta chain. Its antigen is unknown. The junction shows a germline mismatch at one end, possibly a read error. This sample is part of a study of circulating CD8 cells and anti-PD-1 response in melanoma. Study-level results: A small cohort with few responders supplied the baseline and M1 comparisons. Experiments were generally run without replicates. Subset repertoires were largely private at M1, with under 7.5% shared. DNEG was most diverse; TIGIT repertoires were least diverse.

Using about 15 ng of total RNA, TCR libraries were made with the QIAseq Immune Repertoire TCR panel. TCRdb redid the calling of the reads with MiXCR, one entry per CDR3 protein. In the table there are roughly 650 distinct CDR3 sequences, less than 14% of which are singletons. Sorting of live CD3+CD8+TCRalphabeta+ cells by PD-1 and/or TIGIT gave four subsets. The CDR3 runs 15 residues. Germline V gives CDR1 KGHSH, CDR2 LQKENI. The rearrangement links TRBV18 to TRBJ2-2; maybe TRBD1 (5 bases). The receptor was isolated from a human donor with melanoma. The sequences come from CD8+ T cells from PBMCs, collected at baseline or after one month of anti-PD-1 therapy (not recorded which). The CDR3 DNA sequence: TGTGCCAGCCCACCCGAGACAGATTTCAGCGGGGAGCTGTTTTTT. The encoded protein is CASPPETDFSGELFF.